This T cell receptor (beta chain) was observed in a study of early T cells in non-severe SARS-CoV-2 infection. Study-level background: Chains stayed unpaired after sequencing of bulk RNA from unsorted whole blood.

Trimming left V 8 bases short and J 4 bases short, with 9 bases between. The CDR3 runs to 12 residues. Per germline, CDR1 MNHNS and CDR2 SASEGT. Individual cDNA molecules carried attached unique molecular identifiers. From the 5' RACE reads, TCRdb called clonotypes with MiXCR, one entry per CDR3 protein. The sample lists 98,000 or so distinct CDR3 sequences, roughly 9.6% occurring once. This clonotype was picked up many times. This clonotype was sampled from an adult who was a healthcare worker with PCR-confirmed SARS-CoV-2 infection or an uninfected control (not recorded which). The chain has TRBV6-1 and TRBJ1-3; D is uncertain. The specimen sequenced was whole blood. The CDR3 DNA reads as TGTGCCAGCGCCGCCGGGGGAAACACCATATATTTT. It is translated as CASAAGGNTIYF.